This T cell receptor (beta chain) was observed in a study of technical replicates of blood from a handful of donors. TCRdb's table, derived via immunoSEQ multiplex PCR, lists solely in-frame clones and lacks some. The sample gives about 73,000 clones, 90% to 95% of which show up once; over 0.2% is in the top ten. Losses at the gene ends were 0 bases for V and 6 bases for J; bases not matched to a gene: 14. The germline CDR1 and CDR2 sequences are MGHRA and YSYEKL. CDR3 length: 18 residues. The chain combines TRBV4-1 with TRBJ2-3; TRBD2 agrees at 8 bases. Specimen: T cells isolated from PBMCs. The receptor was derived from a human donor in good health. The CDR3 DNA sequence: TGCGCCAGCAGCCAAGATATCCCTACTAGCGGAGTGAAGGATACGCAGTATTTT. This sequence encodes CASSQDIPTSGVKDTQYF.